This T cell receptor beta chain came from a study of CD8 T cells in Susac syndrome. V was pared by 0 bases and J by 6 bases, with 12 bases between. The CDR3 is made up of 14 amino acids. Germline lookup yields CDR1 LNHNV and CDR2 YYDKDF (reference sequence). Reverse transcription of about 0.45 to 1 ug RNA was performed with random hexamers. Each CDR3 protein gets one entry after TCRdb re-called the immunoSEQ multiplex PCR reads with MiXCR. The table records 150,000 to 200,000 distinct CDR3 sequences, roughly 93% of them present only once. This sequence was found in a human donor in good health. The chain links TRBV15 to TRBJ2-7, with D unresolved. Sequencing input: CD4+ T cells from PBMCs. The CDR3 protein is CATSREQPAAEQYF. CDR3 in DNA: TGTGCCACCAGCAGAGAACAGCCGGCGGCCGAGCAGTACTTC.